This T cell receptor (beta chain) appears in the sequencing data of a study of PD-L1 blockade in urothelial cancer. Turning to the study itself: Enrolled patients had been treated previously with 0 to 3 chemotherapy regimens.

Time point reported: pretreatment peripheral blood. Sequenced by immunoSEQ multiplex PCR; TCRdb stores in-frame clones only, minus some. The repertoire includes 98,000 or so clones, around 91% of them detected once, and 1.6% sits in the top ten. Germline V gives CDR1 MDHEN, CDR2 SYDVKM. The V gene end was trimmed by 6 bases and the J gene end by 6 bases; junction bases not matched to a gene: 17. There are 17 residues in the CDR3. The TCR was taken from a man aged 60-69 years with urothelial cancer. Material: PBMCs, obtained around atezolizumab (anti-PD-L1) treatment. This chain uses TRBV28 with TRBJ2-3; TRBD1 aligns across 8 bases. The CDR3, as DNA: TGTGCCAGCAGACTGCGAACAGGGGGAGTTTTCCTGGATACGCAGTATTTT. Amino acid sequence: CASRLRTGGVFLDTQYF.